Below, 26 T cell receptor beta chains from the same sample are listed, as sequenced in a study of blood T cells in healthy people across ages (dated by TCRdb to the mid-2010s). Library method: 5' RACE. Data came from an Illumina HiSeq 2500. A second about 7 to 12 cycle PCR used a sample-barcoded 5' primer and a J-beta primer mix. TCRdb reprocessed the public reads (quality trimming at Q25 with fastp, clone calling with MiXCR) and kept in-frame beta chains. Rows matching on CDR3 protein sequence are summarized as one entry with the most common DNA and genes. For this sample there are about 730,000 distinct CDR3 sequences; around 40% appear just once. The ten top clones hold roughly 19% of the sample. The sample was blood. The receptors were gathered from a woman between 55 and 75 years old in good health.

In this sample, this clonotype turned up a few times. V gene TRBV5-1 combines with J gene TRBJ2-7, with D maybe TRBD1 (6 bases). CDR1 SGHRS and CDR2 YFSETQ come from the germline V gene. The CDR3 has 14 residues. Trimming left V 0 bases short and J 3 bases short, with 10 bases between. CDR3 coding DNA: TGCGCCAGCAGCTTGGTACAGGGAGACTACGAGCAGTACTTC. As protein: CASSLVQGDYEQYF.

The V and J genes are TRBV14 and TRBJ2-3, with D uncertain. Looked up from germline, CDR1 is SGHDN and CDR2 is FVKESK. Trimming pared 0 bases from V and 1 base from J, leaving 11 bases between. The CDR3 is 16 amino acids. CDR3 sequence reads: CASSQDFRHGTDTQYF. The DNA for the CDR3 is TGTGCCAGCAGCCAAGATTTTCGACACGGCACAGATACGCAGTATTTT.

V usage is TRBV9 and J usage is TRBJ2-1; TRBD2 matches at 11 bases. Germline assignment: CDR1 SGDLS and CDR2 YYNGEE. J was trimmed by 3 bases and V by 0 bases; bases with no gene match: 5. The CDR3 sequence is 17 residues long. The CDR3 sequence is CASSVGGLADIYNEQFF. In DNA, the CDR3 is TGTGCCAGCAGCGTAGGGGGACTAGCGGACATCTACAATGAGCAGTTCTTC.

The rearrangement joins TRBV29-1 to TRBJ1-2; TRBD1 matches 10 bases. The V segment lost 7 bases and the J segment 5 bases; nucleotides outside the gene matches: 13. This CDR3 region has 15 residues. Looked up from germline, CDR1 is SQVTM and CDR2 is ANQGSEA. The CDR3 sequence is CSALTHGQGDYGYTF. The CDR3 nucleotides read TGCAGCGCACTGACCCACGGACAGGGGGATTATGGCTACACCTTC. The full variable domain, rest sourced from reference TRBV29-1 and TRBJ1-2, is SAVISQKPSRDICQRGTSLTIQCQVDSQVTMMFWYRQQPGQSLTLIATANQGSEATYESGFVIDKFPISRPNLTFSTLTVSNMSPEDSSIYLCSALTHGQGDYGYTFGSGTRLTVV.

As to this clonotype: The junction departs from germline at one end; a sequencing error may be responsible. This rearrangement joins TRBV12-3 or TRBV12-4 to TRBJ2-1; 8 nucleotides align to TRBD2. This CDR3 spans 18 amino acids. The CDR3: CTSSFSLLLAGSYNEQFF. The DNA of the CDR3 is TGTACCAGCAGTTTTTCGTTGTTGTTAGCGGGGTCCTACAATGAGCAGTTCTTC.

As to this clonotype: One end of the junction varies from germline; a read error may be responsible. The chain joins TRBV29-1 to TRBJ2-5, with 8 bases aligning to TRBD1. In germline, CDR1 is SQVTM, CDR2 ANQGSEA. This CDR3 is built from 12 residues. In nucleotides, the CDR3 is TGCAGCATTCAACAGGGGGAAGAGACCCTGTACTTC. Amino acids: CSIQQGEETLYF.

This clonotype was recorded many times. V gene TRBV6-5 combines with J gene TRBJ1-2; TRBD1 might be the D (5 bases). Germline V gene sequence: CDR1 MNHEY, CDR2 SVGAGI. Trimming removed 6 bases from V and 3 bases from J, with 20 bases in between. The CDR3 spans 16 residues. CDR3 amino acids: CASSPHDRARYYGYTF. In nucleotides, the CDR3 is TGTGCCAGCAGCCCTCACGACAGAGCTCGGTACTATGGCTACACCTTC.

Note on this clonotype: A read error may produce the germline difference seen at one junction end. The chain has TRBV6-5 and TRBJ2-7; 10 bases agree with TRBD1. Germline V gene lookup returns CDR1 MNHEY and CDR2 SVGAGI. The CDR3 is made up of 18 amino acids. CDR3 nucleotides: TGTGCCGGCAGTTCCCCGGGACAGGGGATCGTCTCCTACAATGAGCAGTACTTC. Translated: CAGSSPGQGIVSYNEQYF.

The CDR3 is CASSTPENEQFF. The DNA for the CDR3 is TGTGCCAGCAGCACCCCGGAAAATGAGCAGTTCTTC. This chain links TRBV27 with TRBJ2-1; D is unclear. The V end was cut by 6 bases, the J end by 7 bases, with 10 bases between. The CDR3 covers 12 residues. Germline V gene sequence: CDR1 MNHEY, CDR2 SMNVEV (reference sequence).

This chain connects TRBV20-1 to TRBJ2-7; perhaps D is TRBD1 or TRBD2 (6 bases each). The germline gives CDR1 DFQATT, CDR2 SNEGSKA (reference sequence). This CDR3 region has 14 residues. V was shortened by 0 bases and J by 1 base, with 10 bases between the two germline ends. Here the CDR3 DNA reads TGCAGTGCTAGAGAAGGGGGGCGTTCCTACGAGCAGTACTTC. It yields the protein CSAREGGRSYEQYF.

The chain employs TRBV7-2 and TRBJ1-2; D is undetermined. This CDR3 has 14 amino acids. Trimming left V 5 bases short and J 2 bases short, with 12 bases between. Germline V gene lookup returns CDR1 SGHTA and CDR2 FQGNSA. CDR3 in amino acids: CASSPRAQNYGYTF. The CDR3 DNA follows: TGTGCCAGCAGCCCTCGGGCCCAAAACTATGGCTACACCTTC.

The chain recombines TRBV20-1 with TRBJ2-4; D possibly uses TRBD1 or TRBD2 (6 bases each). The CDR3 has 12 residues. Trimming pared 7 bases from V and 8 bases from J, leaving 15 bases between. The germline V gene has CDR1 DFQATT and CDR2 SNEGSKA (reference sequence). In DNA form, the CDR3 reads TGCAGTGTATTTGAGGGGGGAGACATTCAGTACTTC. This sequence encodes CSVFEGGDIQYF.

This clonotype was counted a few times. The V and J genes are TRBV4-3 and TRBJ2-1; 10 bases fit TRBD1. CDR3 size: 14 residues. Germline lookup yields CDR1 LGHNA and CDR2 YSLEER. V lost 5 bases and J lost 9; bases outside the gene matches: 7. The CDR3 coding sequence is TGCGCCAGCAGCGCCGGGACAGGGGTAGGTGAGCAGTTCTTC. Its translation is CASSAGTGVGEQFF.

In its sample, this clonotype was seen a few times. The J gene is TRBJ2-3, the V gene TRBV7-3; a weak D match, TRBD2 (5 bases). Germline assignment: CDR1 SGHTA and CDR2 FQGTGA. V lost 5 bases to trimming and J lost 6 bases, with 15 bases between them. The CDR3 runs to 14 residues. The CDR3 DNA reads as TGTGCCAGCAGCCTGAGCGGTATAGATGATACGCAGTATTTT. Its protein product is CASSLSGIDDTQYF. Supplemented by reference TRBV7-3 and TRBJ2-3, the full variable domain reads GAGVSQTPSNKVTEKGKYVELRCDPISGHTALYWYRQSLGQGPEFLIYFQGTGAADDSGLPNDRFFAVRPEGSVSTLKIQRTERGDSAVYLCASSLSGIDDTQYFGPGTRLTVL.

This clonotype appeared once. A single base separates this from a much larger clone, so it may be a read error. The J gene is TRBJ2-3, the V gene TRBV6-5; D gene ambiguous. V was trimmed by 5 bases and J by 5 bases, leaving 14 bases between them. The CDR3 has 14 residues. From germline, CDR1 is MNHEY and CDR2 SVGAGI. In DNA, the CDR3 is TGTGCCAGCAGTGATTCGAATACAAGAGATACGCAGTATTTT. This encodes CASSDSNTRDTQYF.

This clonotype was recorded a few times. The rearrangement uses TRBV24-1 and TRBJ2-1; D is unresolved. Trimming stripped 8 bases from V and 9 bases from J, with 22 bases between. Germline CDR1 is KGHDR and CDR2 is SFDVKD. This CDR3 has 15 amino acids. The CDR3 loop is CATKGTGSRMGEQFF. For the CDR3, the DNA is TGTGCCACCAAAGGAACGGGTTCTAGGATGGGTGAGCAGTTCTTC.

The V gene is TRBV5-1, the J gene TRBJ1-1; 7 nucleotides line up with TRBD1. V lost 7 bases, J lost 5 bases, and 11 bases stayed unmatched. CDR3 length: 14 residues. CDR1 is SGHRS and CDR2 is YFSETQ in the germline V gene. The chain's CDR3 is CASGAETGLTEAFF. The CDR3 region has the DNA TGCGCCAGCGGCGCGGAGACAGGGTTGACTGAAGCTTTCTTT.

Regarding this clonotype: A read error is possible here, since a much larger clone lies one base away. The J gene is TRBJ2-3, the V gene TRBV4-2; 7 nucleotides line up with TRBD2. The V and J ends lost 2 bases and 2 bases, in that order; junction bases with no gene match: 13. This CDR3 has 18 residues. CDR1 is LGHNA, CDR2 YNFKEQ, per germline. CDR3 loop: CASSQQTGRAGHTDTQYF. DNA for the CDR3: TGTGCCAGCAGCCAACAAACCGGACGAGCGGGGCACACAGATACGCAGTATTTT.

This chain's CDR3 is CASIGTSGSWETQYF. Written as DNA, the CDR3 is TGCGCCAGCATCGGGACTAGCGGGAGTTGGGAGACCCAGTACTTC. The chain has TRBV5-1 and TRBJ2-5; 14 nucleotides line up with TRBD2. This CDR3 is 15 amino acids long. From germline, CDR1 is SGHRS and CDR2 YFSETQ. The trim removed 6 bases at V and 5 bases at J, leaving 6 bases unmatched.

The DNA of the CDR3 is TGCAGTGCTCCCGGGTGGAGCTCCTACGAGCAGTACTTC. It codes for CSAPGWSSYEQYF. This chain links TRBV20-1 with TRBJ2-7; D is unclear. Trimming left V 5 bases short and J 0 bases short, with 11 bases between. Germline CDR1 is DFQATT and CDR2 is SNEGSKA (reference sequence). The CDR3 consists of 13 residues.

In its sample, this clonotype was seen a few times. The rearrangement links TRBV10-2 to TRBJ1-5; no clear D. V lost 3 bases and J lost 0, with 9 bases in between. This CDR3 contains 15 residues. The germline V gene has CDR1 WSHSY and CDR2 SAAADI. The CDR3 DNA sequence: TGCGCCAGCAGTGAATCGGTCTATAGCAATCAGCCCCAGCATTTT. Its protein product is CASSESVYSNQPQHF.

This clonotype was detected a few times. The V gene is TRBV10-3, the J gene TRBJ2-2, with D perhaps matching TRBD2 (6 bases). Germline CDR1 reads ENHRY; CDR2 reads SYGVKD. V lost 10 bases to trimming and J lost 4 bases, with 16 bases between them. The CDR3 is 14 residues long. As DNA, the CDR3 is TGTGCCACCGGTTGGCAGGGAGGCACCGGGGAGCTGTTTTTT. Protein product: CATGWQGGTGELFF.

Details on this clonotype: At one boundary the junction diverges from the germline segment, which might be a read error. The chain employs TRBV9 and TRBJ2-1, with 7 bases aligning to TRBD2. There are 15 residues in the CDR3. Germline V gene data show CDR1 as SGDLS and CDR2 as YYNGEE. This chain's CDR3 is CTSSGMTVSYNEQFF. The CDR3 DNA reads TGTACCAGCAGCGGGATGACCGTCTCCTACAATGAGCAGTTCTTC.

This clonotype turned up a few times. CDR3 amino acids: CASSPSGGKSDTQYF. The CDR3 DNA sequence: TGTGCCAGCAGCCCTAGCGGGGGGAAGTCAGATACGCAGTATTTT. This sequence joins TRBV3-1 and TRBJ2-3; TRBD2 matches 11 bases. V lost 4 bases and J lost 4; bases outside the gene matches: 4. The CDR3 is 15 residues long. The V gene's germline CDR1 is LGHDT and CDR2 YNNKEL (reference sequence).

A few counts support this clonotype. In DNA form, the CDR3 reads TGCAGTGCCGGTCGGGGGGTGAGCTCCTACGAGCAGTACTTC. Translating it yields CSAGRGVSSYEQYF. The chain recombines TRBV20-1 with TRBJ2-7; TRBD2 matches 7 bases. The CDR3 sequence is 14 residues long. The J segment lost 0 bases and the V segment lost 6 bases, leaving 8 bases of the junction unmatched. The germline V gene has CDR1 DFQATT and CDR2 SNEGSKA (reference sequence).

J is TRBJ2-3 and V is TRBV7-8, with D perhaps matching TRBD2 (6 bases). CDR1 and CDR2 (germline): SGHVS, FQNEAQ. Trimming pared 4 bases from V and 6 bases from J, leaving 17 bases between. This CDR3 region has 15 residues. The CDR3 DNA reads as TGTGCCAGCAGCTCACCTGGACCCCGGGAGGATACGCAGTATTTT. Protein sequence: CASSSPGPREDTQYF.